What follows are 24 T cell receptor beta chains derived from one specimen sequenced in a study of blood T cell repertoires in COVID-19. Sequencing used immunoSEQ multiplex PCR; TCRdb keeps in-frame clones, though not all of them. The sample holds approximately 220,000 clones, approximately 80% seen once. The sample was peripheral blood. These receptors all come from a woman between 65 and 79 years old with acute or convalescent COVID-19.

This CDR3 is CASSVRDTDTQYF. The DNA of the CDR3 is TGTGCCAGCAGTGTCCGGGACACAGATACGCAGTATTTT. The rearrangement links TRBV6-4 to TRBJ2-3, with D possibly being TRBD2 (5 bases). The ends were cut back, 4 bases at V and 2 bases at J, with 7 bases in the middle. Germline CDR1 and CDR2: MRHNA and SNTAGT. The CDR3 runs to 13 residues.

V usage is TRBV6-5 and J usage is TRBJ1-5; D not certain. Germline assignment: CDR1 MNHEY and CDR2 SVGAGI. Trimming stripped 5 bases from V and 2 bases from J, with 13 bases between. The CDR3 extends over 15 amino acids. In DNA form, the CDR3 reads TGTGCCAGCAGTCTCGGGCTCGGGGGCAATCAGCCCCAGCATTTT. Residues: CASSLGLGGNQPQHF.

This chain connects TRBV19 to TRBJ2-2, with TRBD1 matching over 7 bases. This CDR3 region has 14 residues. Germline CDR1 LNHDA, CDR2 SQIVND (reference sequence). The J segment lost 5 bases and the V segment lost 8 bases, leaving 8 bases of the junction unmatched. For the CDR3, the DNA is TGTGCCAGTCTTCGACAGGGAGAGACCGGGGAGCTGTTTTTT. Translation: CASLRQGETGELFF. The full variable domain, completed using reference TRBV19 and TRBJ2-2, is DGGITQSPKYLFRKEGQNVTLSCEQNLNHDAMYWYRQDPGQGLRLIYYSQIVNDFQKGDIAEGYSVSREKKESFPLTVTSAQKNPTAFYLCASLRQGETGELFFGEGSRLTVL.

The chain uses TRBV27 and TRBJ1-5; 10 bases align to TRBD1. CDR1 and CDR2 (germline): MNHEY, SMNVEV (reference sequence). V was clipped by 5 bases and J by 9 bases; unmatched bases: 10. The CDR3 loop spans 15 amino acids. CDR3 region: CASSPRTGGLRPQHF. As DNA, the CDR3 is TGTGCCAGCAGTCCAAGGACAGGGGGTTTGAGGCCCCAGCATTTT.

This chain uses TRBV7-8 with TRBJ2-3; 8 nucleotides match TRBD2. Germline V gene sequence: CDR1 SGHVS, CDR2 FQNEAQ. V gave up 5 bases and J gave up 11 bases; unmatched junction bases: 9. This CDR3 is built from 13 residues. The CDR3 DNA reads TGTGCCAGCAGCCCCCCGGGAGCGGGGGAGCAGTATTTT. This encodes CASSPPGAGEQYF.

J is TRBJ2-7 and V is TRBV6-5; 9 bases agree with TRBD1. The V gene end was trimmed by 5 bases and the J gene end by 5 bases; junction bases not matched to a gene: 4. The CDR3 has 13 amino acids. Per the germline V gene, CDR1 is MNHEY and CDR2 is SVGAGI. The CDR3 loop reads CASSRRTGDEQYF. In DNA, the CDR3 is TGTGCCAGCAGTCGCCGGACAGGGGACGAGCAGTACTTC.

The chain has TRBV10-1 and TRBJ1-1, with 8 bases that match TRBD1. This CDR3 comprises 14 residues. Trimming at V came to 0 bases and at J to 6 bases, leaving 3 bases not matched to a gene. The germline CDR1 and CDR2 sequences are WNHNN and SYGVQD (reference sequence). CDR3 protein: CASSESQGAAEAFF. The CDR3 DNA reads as TGCGCCAGCAGTGAGTCGCAGGGGGCCGCTGAAGCTTTCTTT.

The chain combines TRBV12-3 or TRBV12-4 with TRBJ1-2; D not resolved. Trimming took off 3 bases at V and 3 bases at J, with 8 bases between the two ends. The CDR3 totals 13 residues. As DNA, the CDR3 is TGTGCCAGCAGTTTCTCGGGGTACTATGGCTACACCTTC. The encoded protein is CASSFSGYYGYTF.

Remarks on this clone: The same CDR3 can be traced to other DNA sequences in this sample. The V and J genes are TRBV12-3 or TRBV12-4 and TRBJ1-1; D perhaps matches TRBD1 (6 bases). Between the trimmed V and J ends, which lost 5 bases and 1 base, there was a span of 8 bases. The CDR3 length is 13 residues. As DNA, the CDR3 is TGTGCCAGCAGTAGGGGACAGAACACTGAAGCTTTCTTT. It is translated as CASSRGQNTEAFF.

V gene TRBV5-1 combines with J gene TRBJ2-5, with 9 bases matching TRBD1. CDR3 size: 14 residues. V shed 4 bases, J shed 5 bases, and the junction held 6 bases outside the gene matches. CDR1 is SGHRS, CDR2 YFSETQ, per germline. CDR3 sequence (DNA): TGCGCCAGCAGCCCCCGGACAGGGGATGAGACCCAGTACTTC. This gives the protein CASSPRTGDETQYF.

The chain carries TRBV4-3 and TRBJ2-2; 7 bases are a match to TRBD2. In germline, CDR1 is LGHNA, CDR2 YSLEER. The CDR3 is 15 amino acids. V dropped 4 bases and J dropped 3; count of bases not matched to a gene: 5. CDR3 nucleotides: TGCGCCAGCAGCCTACCGGGACTACACACCGGGGAGCTGTTTTTT. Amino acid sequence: CASSLPGLHTGELFF.

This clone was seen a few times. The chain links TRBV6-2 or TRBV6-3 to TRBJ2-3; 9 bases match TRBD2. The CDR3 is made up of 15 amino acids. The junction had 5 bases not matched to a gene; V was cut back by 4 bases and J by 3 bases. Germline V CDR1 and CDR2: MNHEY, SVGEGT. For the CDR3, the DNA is TGTGCCAGCAGTTTGGGACTAGCTTTTACAGATACGCAGTATTTT. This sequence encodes CASSLGLAFTDTQYF.

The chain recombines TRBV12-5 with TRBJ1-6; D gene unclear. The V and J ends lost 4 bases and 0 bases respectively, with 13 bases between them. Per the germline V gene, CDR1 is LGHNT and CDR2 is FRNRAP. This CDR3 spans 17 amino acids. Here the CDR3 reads CASGYLIYTSYNSPLHF. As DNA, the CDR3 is TGTGCTAGTGGTTACCTAATCTATACCTCCTATAATTCACCCCTCCACTTT.

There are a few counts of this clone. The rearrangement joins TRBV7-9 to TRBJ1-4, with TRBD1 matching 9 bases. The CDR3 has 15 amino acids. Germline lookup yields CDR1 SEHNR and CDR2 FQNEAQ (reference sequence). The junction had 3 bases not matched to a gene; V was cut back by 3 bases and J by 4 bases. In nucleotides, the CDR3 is TGTGCCAGCAGCTTTGGGACAGGGTTTAATGAAAAACTGTTTTTT. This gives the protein CASSFGTGFNEKLFF.

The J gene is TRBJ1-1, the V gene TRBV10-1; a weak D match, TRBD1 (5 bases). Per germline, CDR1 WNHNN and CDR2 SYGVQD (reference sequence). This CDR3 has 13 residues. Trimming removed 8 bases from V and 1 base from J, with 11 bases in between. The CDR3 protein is CASQPRGNTEAFF. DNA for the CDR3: TGCGCCAGCCAACCAAGGGGGAACACTGAAGCTTTCTTT.

CDR3 amino acids: CASSLAGTEKETQYF. The CDR3, as DNA: TGTGCCAGCAGCTTGGCCGGGACAGAAAAAGAGACCCAGTACTTC. The chain has TRBV5-4 and TRBJ2-5, with TRBD1 matching over 7 bases. CDR3 length equals 15 residues. After removal of 0 bases from V and 3 bases from J, the junction contained 5 bases not matched to a gene. Per the germline V gene, CDR1 is SGHNT and CDR2 is YYREEE (reference sequence).

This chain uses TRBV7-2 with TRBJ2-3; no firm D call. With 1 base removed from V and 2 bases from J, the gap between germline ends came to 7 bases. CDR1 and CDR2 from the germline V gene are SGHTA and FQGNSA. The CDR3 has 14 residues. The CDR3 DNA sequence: TGTGCCAGCAGCTTAGTGGGCCCCACAGATACGCAGTATTTT. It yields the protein CASSLVGPTDTQYF.

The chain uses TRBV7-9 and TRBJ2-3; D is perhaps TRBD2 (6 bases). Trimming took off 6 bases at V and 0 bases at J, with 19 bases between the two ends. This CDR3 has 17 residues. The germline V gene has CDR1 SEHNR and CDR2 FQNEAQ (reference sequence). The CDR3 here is CASSPRWGGASTDTQYF. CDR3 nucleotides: TGTGCCAGCAGTCCCCGCTGGGGCGGGGCTAGCACAGATACGCAGTATTTT.

CDR3 coding DNA: TGTGCCAGCAGCTTGAGGACAGCCTCTGGGGCCAACGTCCTGACTTTC. Translating it yields CASSLRTASGANVLTF. The chain carries TRBV7-2 and TRBJ2-6; maybe TRBD1 (6 bases). Trimming shortened V by 3 bases and J by 0 bases, and 9 bases separated the two germline ends. CDR3 length: 16 residues. CDR1 and CDR2 (germline): SGHTA, FQGNSA.

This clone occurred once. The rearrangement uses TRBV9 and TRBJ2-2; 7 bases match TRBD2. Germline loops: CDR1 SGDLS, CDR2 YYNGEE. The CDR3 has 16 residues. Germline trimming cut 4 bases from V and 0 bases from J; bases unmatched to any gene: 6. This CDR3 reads CASSSGGTANTGELFF. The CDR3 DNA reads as TGTGCCAGCAGCTCCGGGGGGACCGCGAACACCGGGGAGCTGTTTTTT.

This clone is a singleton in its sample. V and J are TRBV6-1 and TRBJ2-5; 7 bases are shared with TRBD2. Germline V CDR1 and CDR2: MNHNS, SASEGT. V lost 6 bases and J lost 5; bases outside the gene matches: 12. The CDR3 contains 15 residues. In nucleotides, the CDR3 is TGTGCCAGCAGAAGGGCCCGGGGGGAATCTGAGACCCAGTACTTC. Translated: CASRRARGESETQYF.

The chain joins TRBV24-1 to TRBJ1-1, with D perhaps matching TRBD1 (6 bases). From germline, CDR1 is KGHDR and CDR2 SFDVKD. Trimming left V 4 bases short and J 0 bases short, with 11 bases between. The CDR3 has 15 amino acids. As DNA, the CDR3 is TGTGCCACCAGTGACGGCAAGGGGGTGAACACTGAAGCTTTCTTT. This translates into CATSDGKGVNTEAFF.

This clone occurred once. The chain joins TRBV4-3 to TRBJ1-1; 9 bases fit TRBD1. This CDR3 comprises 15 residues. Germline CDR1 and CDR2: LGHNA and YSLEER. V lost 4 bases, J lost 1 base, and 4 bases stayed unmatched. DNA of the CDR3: TGCGCCAGCAGCCGCACACAGGGGGCGAACACTGAAGCTTTCTTT. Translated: CASSRTQGANTEAFF.

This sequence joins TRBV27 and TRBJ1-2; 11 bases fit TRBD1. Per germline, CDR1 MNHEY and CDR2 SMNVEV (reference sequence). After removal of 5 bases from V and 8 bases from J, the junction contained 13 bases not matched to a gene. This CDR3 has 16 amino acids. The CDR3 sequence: CASSPPPRTGGRGYTF. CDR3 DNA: TGTGCCAGCAGTCCGCCCCCCCGGACAGGGGGCCGCGGCTACACCTTC.